What follows describes a single TCR beta chain. Antigen specificity is unknown. Indicated time point: newly diagnosed, previously untreated cHL patient sample. Negative selection with magnetic separation was used to purify CD4+ T cells from thawed PBMCs. Newly diagnosed, untreated classical Hodgkin lymphoma PBMCs served as comparison. The CDR3 extends over 15 amino acids. CDR1 and CDR2 from the germline V gene are MDHEN and SYDVKM. The trim removed 5 bases at V and 3 bases at J, leaving 7 bases unmatched. Data came from immunoSEQ multiplex PCR; TCRdb stores just in-frame clones and leaves some out. The data show around 16,000 clones, 70% to 90% seen once. The source of the sample is a study of PD-1 blockade in classical Hodgkin lymphoma. Study observations and caveats: Prior therapy or disease activity may underlie the repertoire differences, whose causes remain undefined. A reduction in baseline TCR diversity was reportedly seen in newly diagnosed patients relative to healthy donors.

The chain employs TRBV28 and TRBJ2-7; 10 nucleotides match TRBD1. This clonotype was obtained from a human donor with classical Hodgkin lymphoma. Sequenced material: CD4+ T cells from blood. CDR3 loop: CASSGPGQGFYEQYF. The CDR3 region has the DNA TGTGCCAGCAGTGGACCGGGACAGGGGTTCTACGAGCAGTACTTC.